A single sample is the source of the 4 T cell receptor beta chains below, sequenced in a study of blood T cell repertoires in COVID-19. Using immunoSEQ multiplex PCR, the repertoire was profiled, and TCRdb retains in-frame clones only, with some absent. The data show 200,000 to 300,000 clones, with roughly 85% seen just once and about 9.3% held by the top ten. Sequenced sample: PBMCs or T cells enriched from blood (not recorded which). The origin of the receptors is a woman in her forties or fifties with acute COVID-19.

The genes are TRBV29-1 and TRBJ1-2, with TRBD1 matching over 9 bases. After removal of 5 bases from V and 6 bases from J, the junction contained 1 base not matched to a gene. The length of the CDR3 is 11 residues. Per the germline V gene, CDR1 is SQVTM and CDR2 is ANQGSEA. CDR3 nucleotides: TGCAGCGTTCGGGACAGGGATGGCTACACCTTC. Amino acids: CSVRDRDGYTF.

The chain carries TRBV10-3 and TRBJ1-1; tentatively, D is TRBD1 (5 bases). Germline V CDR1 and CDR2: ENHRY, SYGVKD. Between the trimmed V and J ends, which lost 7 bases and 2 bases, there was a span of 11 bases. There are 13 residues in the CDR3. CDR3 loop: CAITFDRNTEAFF. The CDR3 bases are TGTGCCATCACTTTTGACAGAAACACTGAAGCTTTCTTT.

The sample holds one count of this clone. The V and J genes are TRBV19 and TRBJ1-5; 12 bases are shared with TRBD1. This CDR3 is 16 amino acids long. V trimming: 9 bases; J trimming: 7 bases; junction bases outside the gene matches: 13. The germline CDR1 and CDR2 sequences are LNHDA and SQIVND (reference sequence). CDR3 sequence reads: CASSGTGGRLAQPQHF. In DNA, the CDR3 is TGTGCCAGCTCCGGGACAGGGGGCCGGTTAGCCCAGCCCCAGCATTTT.

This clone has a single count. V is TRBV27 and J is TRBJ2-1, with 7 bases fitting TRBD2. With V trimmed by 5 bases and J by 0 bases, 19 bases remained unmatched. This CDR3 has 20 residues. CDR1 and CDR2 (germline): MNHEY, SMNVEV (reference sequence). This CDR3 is CASSPLPRRGFPSSYNEQFF. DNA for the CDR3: TGTGCCAGCAGTCCCCTCCCCCGGCGGGGGTTCCCGAGCTCCTACAATGAGCAGTTCTTC.